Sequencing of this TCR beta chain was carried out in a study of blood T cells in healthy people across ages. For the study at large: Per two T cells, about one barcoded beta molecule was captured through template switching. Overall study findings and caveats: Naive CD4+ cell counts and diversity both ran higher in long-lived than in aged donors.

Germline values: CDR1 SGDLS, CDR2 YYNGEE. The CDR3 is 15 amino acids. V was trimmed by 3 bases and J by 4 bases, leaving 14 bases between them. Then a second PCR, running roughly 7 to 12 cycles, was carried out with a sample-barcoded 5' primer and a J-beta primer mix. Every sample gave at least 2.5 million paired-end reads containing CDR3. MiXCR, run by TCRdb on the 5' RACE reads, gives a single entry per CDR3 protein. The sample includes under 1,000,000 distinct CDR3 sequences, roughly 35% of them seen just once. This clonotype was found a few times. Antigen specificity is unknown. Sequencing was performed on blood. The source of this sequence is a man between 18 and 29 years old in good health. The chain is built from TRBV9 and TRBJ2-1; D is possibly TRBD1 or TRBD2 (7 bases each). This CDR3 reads CASSARGGFYNEQFF. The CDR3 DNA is TGTGCCAGCAGCGCCAGGGGGGGGTTTTACAATGAGCAGTTCTTC.